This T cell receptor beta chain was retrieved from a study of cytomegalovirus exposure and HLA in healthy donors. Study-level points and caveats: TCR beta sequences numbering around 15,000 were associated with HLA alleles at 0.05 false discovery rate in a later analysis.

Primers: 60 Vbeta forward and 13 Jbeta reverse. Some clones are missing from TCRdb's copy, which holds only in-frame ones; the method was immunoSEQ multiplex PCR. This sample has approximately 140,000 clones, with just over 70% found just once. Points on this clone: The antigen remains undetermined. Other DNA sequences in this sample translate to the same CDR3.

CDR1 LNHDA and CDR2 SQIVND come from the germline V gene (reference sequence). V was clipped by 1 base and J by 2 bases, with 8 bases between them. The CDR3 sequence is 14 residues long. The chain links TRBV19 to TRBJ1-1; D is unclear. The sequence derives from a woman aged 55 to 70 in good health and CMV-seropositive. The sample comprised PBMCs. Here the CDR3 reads CASSIGQANTEAFF. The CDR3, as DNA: TGTGCCAGTAGTATAGGACAAGCAAACACTGAAGCTTTCTTT.